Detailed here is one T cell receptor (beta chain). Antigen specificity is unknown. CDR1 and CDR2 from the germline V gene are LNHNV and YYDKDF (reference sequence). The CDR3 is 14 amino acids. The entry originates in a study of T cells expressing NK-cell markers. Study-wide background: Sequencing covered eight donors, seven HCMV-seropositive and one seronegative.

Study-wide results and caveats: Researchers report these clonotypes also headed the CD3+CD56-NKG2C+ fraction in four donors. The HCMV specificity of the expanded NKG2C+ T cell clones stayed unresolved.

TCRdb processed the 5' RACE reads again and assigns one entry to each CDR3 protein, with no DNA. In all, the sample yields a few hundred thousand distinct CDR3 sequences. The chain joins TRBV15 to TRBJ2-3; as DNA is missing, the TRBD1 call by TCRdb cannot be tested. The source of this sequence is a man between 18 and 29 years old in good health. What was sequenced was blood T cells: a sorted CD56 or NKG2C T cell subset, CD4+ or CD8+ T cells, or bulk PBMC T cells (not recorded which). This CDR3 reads CATSPGQGTDTQYF.